This T cell receptor (beta chain) was recorded in a study of T cells expressing NK-cell markers. About the study: HCMV seropositivity characterized most of the eight sequenced donors, and seronegativity one.

It was by 5'RACE template switching with UMIs that TCR beta cDNA was made. TCRdb reprocessed the 5' RACE reads and reports one entry per CDR3 protein, with no DNA. The sample includes 500,000 to 700,000 distinct CDR3 sequences. Findings of the study overall: The CD3+CD56-NKG2C+ fraction of a handful of donors was also led by these clonotypes. Of the CD8+ T cell pool in several donors, roughly 1.0-7.5% was accounted for by dominant NKG2C+ clonotypes.

A note on this clonotype: The antigen remains unidentified.

The specimen was blood T cells: a sorted CD56 or NKG2C T cell subset, CD4+ or CD8+ T cells, or bulk PBMC T cells (not recorded which). The source of this sequence is a man in his late teens or twenties in good health.

The CDR3 loop is CASRPGTSPAPDTDTQYF. J is TRBJ2-3 and V is TRBV6-2 or TRBV6-3; TCRdb reports TRBD1, a call that lacks DNA to check it against. The germline V gene has CDR1 MNHEY and CDR2 SVGEGT. The CDR3 runs to 18 residues.